These T cell receptor beta chains were read from a single sample in a study of cytomegalovirus exposure and HLA in healthy donors. Assay used: immunoSEQ multiplex PCR; TCRdb lists only in-frame clones, some missing. This sample yields 150,000 or so clones, of which 65% to 80% are seen a single time; around 13% belongs to the top ten. The specimen sequenced was PBMCs. Receptor source: a man in his forties or fifties in good health and CMV-seropositive. Both conserved end residues are part of each CDR3. The D gene is left open where the match is weak. Expanded clones get a size class; other rows say once, few or many, or leave the size out.

TGCGCCAGCAGCCAAGAAGCGGCAGAGGCAGATACGCAGTATTTT CASSQEAAEADTQYF NA TRBJ2-3 NA TRBV4-3
TGCGCCAGCAGCCAAGATTACCAGGGGGGAGCGTACACTGAAGCTTTCTTT CASSQDYQGGAYTEAFF NA TRBJ1-1 TRBD1 TRBV4-3
TGTGCCAGCAGAAAAGGGGGTACTGAAGCTTTCTTT CASRKGGTEAFF few TRBJ1-1 NA TRBV25-1
TGTGCCAGTAGTATCCCCAAGACTAGCGGGAGGGCATATGAGCAGTTCTTC CASSIPKTSGRAYEQFF NA TRBJ2-1 TRBD2 TRBV19
TGTGCCAGCAGCCTAGGGGTTGGCGGGGAGCTGTTTTTT CASSLGVGGELFF once TRBJ2-2 NA TRBV2
TGTGCCAGTAGTGCCGGGACAGCCAATTCACCCCTCCACTTT CASSAGTANSPLHF few TRBJ1-6 TRBD1 TRBV19
TGCGCTTCAGGCAGGGGGGCCACAGATACGCAGTATTTT CASGRGATDTQYF few TRBJ2-3 NA TRBV5-1
TGTGCCACCAGCAGCTACGGGACAGGTGTCCACGAGCAGTACTTC CATSSYGTGVHEQYF NA TRBJ2-7 TRBD1 TRBV15
TGTGCCTGGACGAGGGGGCGGGCTCAAGAGACCCAGTACTTC CAWTRGRAQETQYF NA TRBJ2-5 TRBD1 TRBV30
TGTGCCAGCAGCTTTTGGGGGGCTGAAGCTTTCTTT CASSFWGAEAFF NA TRBJ1-1 NA TRBV5-6
TGTGCCAGTAGTGTTACCGGGACTAGCGGGATGTCCCTATACAATGAGCAGTTCTTC CASSVTGTSGMSLYNEQFF NA TRBJ2-1 TRBD2 TRBV19
TGTGCCAGTAACCGACAGGCTTACTCTGGAAACACCATATATTTT CASNRQAYSGNTIYF NA TRBJ1-3 NA TRBV19
TGTGCCAGCAGCTTAGGTACTAGCCACAATGAGCAGTTCTTC CASSLGTSHNEQFF NA TRBJ2-1 NA TRBV5-8
TGTGCCAGCAGTTCGACCCGAGACAGGGGAAAATCTGGAAACACCATATATTTT CASSSTRDRGKSGNTIYF NA TRBJ1-3 TRBD1 TRBV28
TGTGCCAGCATGCAACCTACAGGGGCTAACTATGGCTACACCTTC CASMQPTGANYGYTF NA TRBJ1-2 TRBD1 TRBV6-5
TGCGCCAGCAGCTTGCAGGGAATAGCAGATACGCAGTATTTT CASSLQGIADTQYF NA TRBJ2-3 NA TRBV5-1
TGCGCCAGCAGCCAAGGGTTGACAGAGTCCTACAATGAGCAGTTCTTC CASSQGLTESYNEQFF once TRBJ2-1 NA TRBV4-3
TGTGCCAGCAGCTTGAACAGGAATGAAAAACTGTTTTTT CASSLNRNEKLFF NA TRBJ1-4 NA TRBV5-4
TGTGCCAGCAGCCAGGGACAGGGGATCACAGATACGCAGTATTTT CASSQGQGITDTQYF NA TRBJ2-3 TRBD1 TRBV11-2